One sample yielded the 20 T cell receptor beta chains listed below, sequenced in a study of CD8+ T cells in alopecia areata. Extraction of RNA preceded its reverse transcription into cDNA, which served as the sequencing template. Libraries were prepared by immunoSEQ multiplex PCR; TCRdb keeps only in-frame clonotypes and omits some of them. The sample holds about 150,000 clones, about 60% seen once. This material consisted of CD4+ T cells sorted from blood, taken at week 0. These receptors came from a human donor with alopecia areata.

V usage is TRBV5-1 and J usage is TRBJ2-2, with D hard to call. This CDR3 is 17 amino acids long. Germline V gives CDR1 SGHRS, CDR2 YFSETQ. V was trimmed by 1 base and J by 2 bases, leaving 15 bases between them. The CDR3: CASSLTPRDLNTGELFF. CDR3 nucleotide sequence: TGCGCCAGCAGCTTGACCCCGAGAGATCTAAACACCGGGGAGCTGTTTTTT. Together with reference TRBV5-1 and TRBJ2-2, the CDR3 gives the full variable domain: KAGVTQTPRYLIKTRGQQVTLSCSPISGHRSVSWYQQTPGQGLQFLFEYFSETQRNKGNFPGRFSGRQFSNSRSEMNVSTLELGDSALYLCASSLTPRDLNTGELFFGEGSRLTVL.

This clone was seen a handful of times. The chain carries TRBV10-3 and TRBJ2-1; the match to TRBD2 covers 9 bases. Germline V gene lookup returns CDR1 ENHRY and CDR2 SYGVKD. V lost 10 bases and J lost 6; bases outside the gene matches: 10. The CDR3 totals 14 residues. The CDR3 nucleotides are TGTGCCACCCAGCCAGCGGGGGGCACCAATGAGCAGTTCTTC. It translates to CATQPAGGTNEQFF.

This clone was detected a few times. This chain connects TRBV7-2 to TRBJ2-5; D is tentatively TRBD1 or TRBD2 (5 bases each). Deletions cut 1 base from V and 6 bases from J, with 18 bases between. The CDR3 extends over 16 amino acids. Germline lookup yields CDR1 SGHTA and CDR2 FQGNSA. The CDR3 DNA reads TGTGCCAGCAGCTTAGTCCTCTTGGGGGAAATGAAGACCCAGTACTTC. Its translation: CASSLVLLGEMKTQYF.

The chain's CDR3 is CASSQKGLAHTDTQYF. For the CDR3, the DNA is TGCGCCAGCAGCCAAAAGGGACTAGCTCACACAGATACGCAGTATTTT. J is TRBJ2-3 and V is TRBV4-1, with 9 bases that match TRBD2. Germline CDR1 is MGHRA and CDR2 is YSYEKL. V was pared by 2 bases and J by 2 bases, with 5 bases of the junction left unmatched. This CDR3 has 16 amino acids.

This clone turned up a few times. This sequence joins TRBV5-1 and TRBJ2-7, with D possibly TRBD1 on 5 matching bases. Deletions cut 4 bases from V and 5 bases from J, with 16 bases between. The CDR3 is 14 residues long. The V gene's germline CDR1 is SGHRS and CDR2 YFSETQ. In DNA, the CDR3 is TGCGCCAGCAGCCTAATCCAAGGGGCCCACGAGCAGTACTTC. This translates into CASSLIQGAHEQYF. The variable domain in full, with the rest retrieved from reference TRBV5-1 and TRBJ2-7, is KAGVTQTPRYLIKTRGQQVTLSCSPISGHRSVSWYQQTPGQGLQFLFEYFSETQRNKGNFPGRFSGRQFSNSRSEMNVSTLELGDSALYLCASSLIQGAHEQYFGPGTRLTVT.

This clone showed up just once. J is TRBJ1-5 and V is TRBV7-9; no clear D. CDR1 is SEHNR, CDR2 FQNEAQ, per germline (reference sequence). V was shortened by 5 bases and J by 2 bases, with 13 bases between the two germline ends. This CDR3 is 15 amino acids long. The CDR3 bases are TGTGCCAGCAGCCTAGGAAGTGGGGGCAATCAGCCCCAGCATTTT. Translation gives CASSLGSGGNQPQHF.

The chain is built from TRBV30 and TRBJ2-7; D is possibly TRBD1 (5 bases). Deletions cut 3 bases from V and 2 bases from J, with 11 bases between. Per germline, CDR1 GTSNPN and CDR2 SVGIG (reference sequence). The length of the CDR3 is 13 residues. CDR3 DNA: TGTGCCTGGAGCAATCAGGGTCCCTACGAGCAGTACTTC. It is translated as CAWSNQGPYEQYF.

The chain carries TRBV7-3 and TRBJ2-2, with D possibly being TRBD1 (6 bases). The CDR3 spans 15 residues. Germline V gene lookup returns CDR1 SGHTA and CDR2 FQGTGA. Between the trimmed V and J ends, which lost 4 bases and 7 bases, there was a span of 16 bases. The CDR3 region is CASSSYQGYGGELFF. In nucleotides, the CDR3 is TGTGCCAGCAGCTCCTATCAGGGGTATGGCGGGGAGCTGTTTTTT.

This clone was recorded only once. The chain is built from TRBV10-3 and TRBJ2-1; tentatively, D is TRBD2 (6 bases). The CDR3 is made up of 16 amino acids. From germline, CDR1 is ENHRY and CDR2 SYGVKD. V lost 6 bases and J lost 2, with 17 bases in between. CDR3 coding DNA: TGTGCCATCAGCCAATCCCGGGACTTCACCTACAATGAGCAGTTCTTC. Its protein is CAISQSRDFTYNEQFF.

This clone was picked up a small number of times. The chain links TRBV29-1 to TRBJ2-6; possible D gene TRBD1, 5 bases. The CDR3 consists of 15 residues. Between the trimmed V and J ends, which lost 5 bases and 0 bases, there was a span of 11 bases. Germline values: CDR1 SQVTM, CDR2 ANQGSEA. The CDR3 loop reads CSVKQASSGANVLTF. CDR3 DNA: TGCAGCGTTAAACAGGCCAGCTCTGGGGCCAACGTCCTGACTTTC.

A single count supports this clone. The CDR3 spells CSARKQETQYF. The CDR3 region has the DNA TGCAGTGCTAGAAAACAAGAGACCCAGTACTTC. The rearrangement joins TRBV20-1 to TRBJ2-5; D is unresolved. The germline V gene has CDR1 DFQATT and CDR2 SNEGSKA (reference sequence). This CDR3 is built from 11 residues. The germline V and J ends were trimmed by 2 bases and 2 bases, with 3 bases remaining between them.

The chain has TRBV4-1 and TRBJ1-6; 7 positions match TRBD1. This CDR3 spans 17 amino acids. CDR1 and CDR2 (germline): MGHRA, YSYEKL. V shed 0 bases and J 7 bases; nucleotides not matched to a gene: 9. The CDR3 DNA reads TGCGCCAGCAGCCAAGAAAAGGGGGCGCATAGGAATTCACCCCTCCACTTT. Its translation is CASSQEKGAHRNSPLHF.

This rearrangement joins TRBV7-9 to TRBJ2-1; D call uncertain. Germline assignment: CDR1 SEHNR and CDR2 FQNEAQ (reference sequence). V was shortened by 5 bases and J by 3 bases, with 5 bases between the two germline ends. This CDR3 comprises 12 residues. CDR3 in DNA: TGTGCCAGCAGCAGGGACTACAATGAGCAGTTCTTC. It encodes CASSRDYNEQFF. The full variable domain, its missing parts supplied by reference TRBV7-9 and TRBJ2-1, is DTGVSQNPRHKITKRGQNVTFRCDPISEHNRLYWYRQTLGQGPEFLTYFQNEAQLEKSRLLSDRFSAERPKGSFSTLEIQRTEQGDSAMYLCASSRDYNEQFFGPGTRLTVL.

The rearrangement uses TRBV6-5 and TRBJ2-7; D may be TRBD1 or TRBD2 (7 bases each). With 5 bases removed from V and 6 bases from J, the gap between germline ends came to 14 bases. CDR3 length equals 13 residues. Germline lookup yields CDR1 MNHEY and CDR2 SVGAGI. CDR3 nucleotide sequence: TGTGCCAGCAGTCGAGACAGGGAGGGCGAGCAGTACTTC. Translating gives CASSRDREGEQYF.

J is TRBJ2-3 and V is TRBV27; D remains unclear. The CDR3 has 13 residues. CDR1 is MNHEY, CDR2 SMNVEV, per germline (reference sequence). V was clipped by 4 bases and J by 1 base, with 6 bases between them. DNA of the CDR3: TGTGCCAGCAGTTCGATCCGCACAGATACGCAGTATTTT. It codes for CASSSIRTDTQYF.

The gene calls are TRBV29-1 and TRBJ1-1, with D tentatively TRBD1 (5 bases). The CDR3 has 14 amino acids. The V end was cut by 0 bases, the J end by 1 base, with 9 bases between. In germline, CDR1 is SQVTM, CDR2 ANQGSEA. The CDR3 nucleotides are TGCAGCGTTGAAGACCCAGGGAAGAACACTGAAGCTTTCTTT. Its translation is CSVEDPGKNTEAFF. Full variable domain (rest looked up from reference TRBV29-1 and TRBJ1-1): SAVISQKPSRDICQRGTSLTIQCQVDSQVTMMFWYRQQPGQSLTLIATANQGSEATYESGFVIDKFPISRPNLTFSTLTVSNMSPEDSSIYLCSVEDPGKNTEAFFGQGTRLTVV.

This clone came up once. It may be a read error: a sequence one base away is much more abundant. CDR3 in amino acids: CASSSQENTEAFF. In DNA, the CDR3 is TGTGCCAGCAGCTCACAGGAGAACACTGAAGCTTTCTTT. V gene TRBV7-2 combines with J gene TRBJ1-1, with TRBD1 as a possible D gene (5 bases). Trimming removed 4 bases from V and 1 base from J, with 7 bases in between. Germline V gene sequence: CDR1 SGHTA, CDR2 FQGNSA. The CDR3 has 13 amino acids.

Here the CDR3 reads CAWSRGQIYEQYF. As DNA, the CDR3 is TGTGCCTGGAGTAGGGGACAGATCTACGAGCAGTACTTC. V usage is TRBV30 and J usage is TRBJ2-7; 7 positions match TRBD1. The CDR3 loop spans 13 amino acids. V lost 2 bases, J lost 3 bases, and 4 bases stayed unmatched. Germline loops: CDR1 GTSNPN, CDR2 SVGIG (reference sequence).

This chain connects TRBV7-2 to TRBJ1-2; D is uncertain. The germline CDR1 and CDR2 sequences are SGHTA and FQGNSA. The CDR3 sequence is 12 residues long. The V end lost 5 bases, the J end lost 7 bases, and 11 bases lay between the germline ends. The CDR3 sequence: CASSRRGVGYTF. CDR3 nucleotide sequence: TGTGCCAGCAGCCGCCGCGGGGTTGGCTACACCTTC.

The V and J genes are TRBV4-3 and TRBJ2-3, with a tentative D call TRBD2 (6 bases). This CDR3 has 17 amino acids. Trimming stripped 0 bases from V and 2 bases from J, with 15 bases between. From germline, CDR1 is LGHNA and CDR2 YSLEER. The CDR3 DNA is TGCGCCAGCAGCCAAGATTTTCGGGGGATTACCACAGATACGCAGTATTTT. It translates to CASSQDFRGITTDTQYF.